This is a list of T cell receptor beta chains from one sample in a study of Ad26.COV2.S vaccination and SARS-CoV-2 variants. Repertoires were generated with immunoSEQ multiplex PCR, while TCRdb's copy carries only in-frame clones and drops some. The sample yields approximately 400,000 clones, under 95% seen once. The sequencing used peripheral blood, collected after recovery from COVID-19. The receptors derive from a human donor who had recovered from COVID-19. Each CDR3 is given with its conserved first and last residue. A D gene is named only where the DNA matches it firmly. A row's size may be missing; if present it is once, few, many or a size class.

size: .
D: TRBD2
V: TRBV9
J: TRBJ2-3
CDR3: CASSGLAELITDTQYF
DNA: TGTGCCAGCAGCGGTCTAGCGGAACTGATCACAGATACGCAGTATTTT

size: .
D: TRBD2
V: TRBV4-1
J: TRBJ2-3
CDR3: CASSLGLRSTDTQYF
DNA: TGCGCCAGCAGCCTGGGACTACGGAGCACAGATACGCAGTATTTT

size: .
D: .
V: TRBV19
J: TRBJ2-7
CDR3: CASSIEDGAYEQYF
DNA: TGTGCCAGTAGTATAGAGGACGGAGCCTACGAGCAGTACTTC

size: once
D: TRBD1
V: TRBV5-6
J: TRBJ1-3
CDR3: CASSRGRRSGNTIYF
DNA: TGTGCCAGCAGCAGGGGGCGTCGGTCTGGAAACACCATATATTTT

size: few
D: TRBD1
V: TRBV6-4
J: TRBJ2-1
CDR3: CASSEDRGYNEQFF
DNA: TGTGCCAGCAGTGAGGACAGGGGCTACAATGAGCAGTTCTTC

size: .
D: TRBD2
V: TRBV29-1
J: TRBJ2-3
CDR3: CSVLVSGGTDTQYF
DNA: TGCAGCGTTCTAGTTAGCGGGGGCACAGATACGCAGTATTTT

size: .
D: .
V: TRBV9
J: TRBJ2-3
CDR3: CASSPRPSTDTQYF
DNA: TGTGCCAGCAGCCCCCGACCAAGCACAGATACGCAGTATTTT

size: .
D: .
V: TRBV5-1
J: TRBJ2-2
CDR3: CASSLETGELFF
DNA: TGCGCCAGCAGCTTGGAAACCGGGGAGCTGTTTTTT

size: once
D: .
V: TRBV29-1
J: TRBJ1-2
CDR3: CSVDMGALPGGYTF
DNA: TGCAGCGTTGATATGGGGGCCTTGCCGGGTGGCTACACCTTC

size: .
D: .
V: TRBV11-3
J: TRBJ1-1
CDR3: CASSLDVGSGTEAFF
DNA: TGTGCCAGCAGCTTAGACGTGGGGTCGGGCACTGAAGCTTTCTTT

size: .
D: .
V: TRBV4-1
J: TRBJ1-2
CDR3: CASSQVSVHLGYTF
DNA: TGCGCCAGCAGCCAAGTGAGTGTCCATCTTGGCTACACCTTC

size: .
D: TRBD1
V: TRBV7-9
J: TRBJ1-3
CDR3: CASSLKKSGTGQGNTIYF
DNA: TGTGCCAGCAGCCTCAAAAAATCGGGGACAGGGCAAGGGAACACCATATATTTT

size: .
D: .
V: TRBV6-1
J: TRBJ2-5
CDR3: CASSEVGPGETQYF
DNA: TGTGCCAGCAGTGAAGTGGGGCCTGGAGAGACCCAGTACTTC

size: .
D: .
V: TRBV7-8
J: TRBJ1-1
CDR3: CASSLGGGLDGGAFF
DNA: TGTGCCAGCAGCTTGGGAGGTGGGCTGGATGGTGGGGCTTTCTTT

size: once
D: .
V: TRBV13
J: TRBJ2-7
CDR3: CASSQDRYEQYF
DNA: TGTGCCAGCAGCCAGGACAGATACGAGCAGTACTTC

size: .
D: .
V: TRBV6-1
J: TRBJ2-7
CDR3: CASSELEGRLDEQYF
DNA: TGTGCCAGCAGTGAATTAGAGGGTAGATTGGACGAGCAGTACTTC

size: once
D: TRBD2
V: TRBV10-3
J: TRBJ2-3
CDR3: CAISESSGGTDTQYF
DNA: TGTGCCATCAGTGAGTCGAGCGGGGGGACAGATACGCAGTATTTT

size: once
D: .
V: TRBV15
J: TRBJ2-1
CDR3: CATSRDRENEQFF
DNA: TGTGCCACCAGCAGAGATCGGGAGAATGAGCAGTTCTTC

size: .
D: TRBD1
V: TRBV29-1
J: TRBJ1-1
CDR3: CSVVPGQGGDTEAFF
DNA: TGCAGCGTTGTCCCGGGACAGGGAGGGGACACTGAAGCTTTCTTT

size: .
D: TRBD2
V: TRBV6-2/TRBV6-3
J: TRBJ2-1
CDR3: CASSQVLAAYNEQFF
DNA: TGTGCCAGCAGTCAAGTACTAGCGGCGTACAATGAGCAGTTCTTC

size: .
D: TRBD1
V: TRBV6-5
J: TRBJ2-1
CDR3: CASGTGTGVNEQFF
DNA: TGTGCCAGCGGAACCGGGACAGGGGTAAATGAGCAGTTCTTC

size: once
D: .
V: TRBV21-1
J: TRBJ1-2
CDR3: CASRETGANYGYTF
DNA: TGTGCCAGCAGGGAGACAGGGGCGAACTATGGCTACACCTTC

size: once
D: .
V: TRBV7-2
J: TRBJ2-2
CDR3: CASSLVGYTGELFF
DNA: TGTGCCAGCAGCTTAGTTGGGTACACCGGGGAGCTGTTTTTT

size: .
D: .
V: TRBV4-1
J: TRBJ2-5
CDR3: CASSQDIRFTETQYF
DNA: TGCGCCAGCAGCCAAGATATTAGGTTTACGGAGACCCAGTACTTC

size: .
D: TRBD2
V: TRBV19
J: TRBJ2-3
CDR3: CASSGTSAFTDTQYF
DNA: TGTGCCAGTAGTGGGACTAGCGCCTTCACAGATACGCAGTATTTT

size: .
D: .
V: TRBV27
J: TRBJ2-7
CDR3: CASSYRGAGEQYF
DNA: TGTGCCAGCAGTTACCGGGGCGCCGGCGAGCAGTACTTC

size: .
D: .
V: TRBV7-2
J: TRBJ2-1
CDR3: CASSLGTGGEYNEQFF
DNA: TGTGCCAGCAGCTTAGGAACAGGGGGGGAATACAATGAGCAGTTCTTC

size: .
D: .
V: TRBV9
J: TRBJ1-1
CDR3: CASSVGQMNTEAFF
DNA: TGTGCCAGCAGCGTTGGACAGATGAACACTGAAGCTTTCTTT

size: .
D: TRBD1
V: TRBV20-1
J: TRBJ1-4
CDR3: CSASRRTVRDRVDATNEKLFF
DNA: TGCAGTGCTAGTCGAAGGACAGTCCGGGACAGGGTAGATGCAACTAATGAAAAACTGTTTTTT

size: .
D: .
V: TRBV29-1
J: TRBJ1-4
CDR3: CSAKEGATNEKLFF
DNA: TGCAGCGCTAAAGAAGGGGCAACTAATGAAAAACTGTTTTTT

size: .
D: .
V: TRBV5-1
J: TRBJ2-3
CDR3: CASSLRLRDTQYF
DNA: TGCGCCAGCAGCTTGAGGTTGAGGGATACGCAGTATTTT

size: .
D: TRBD1
V: TRBV2
J: TRBJ1-6
CDR3: CASSRDRRYNSPLHF
DNA: TGTGCCAGCAGTCGGGACAGAAGGTATAATTCACCCCTCCACTTT

size: .
D: .
V: TRBV9
J: TRBJ2-5
CDR3: CASSVGVTGRETQYF
DNA: TGTGCCAGCAGCGTAGGCGTAACAGGGAGAGAGACCCAGTACTTC

size: .
D: .
V: TRBV6-1
J: TRBJ2-1
CDR3: CASSEYWRFSYNEQFF
DNA: TGTGCCAGCAGTGAATATTGGCGATTCTCCTACAATGAGCAGTTCTTC

size: .
D: TRBD2
V: TRBV3-1/TRBV3-2
J: TRBJ2-1
CDR3: CASSQVGGRQFF
DNA: TGTGCCAGCAGCCAAGTGGGGGGGAGGCAGTTCTTC

size: .
D: .
V: TRBV5-6
J: TRBJ2-5
CDR3: CASRFSVKETQYF
DNA: TGTGCCAGCAGATTTTCCGTCAAGGAGACCCAGTACTTC

size: .
D: .
V: TRBV23-1
J: TRBJ2-7
CDR3: CATPWGPRDTYEQYF
DNA: TGCGCCACCCCCTGGGGACCGAGAGACACCTACGAGCAGTACTTC

size: .
D: .
V: TRBV9
J: TRBJ1-6
CDR3: CASSAGPENSPLHF
DNA: TGTGCCAGCAGCGCCGGACCGGAAAATTCACCCCTCCACTTT

size: once
D: .
V: TRBV6-6
J: TRBJ1-2
CDR3: CASSDRGDRGYTF
DNA: TGTGCCAGCAGCGACCGGGGGGATAGGGGCTACACCTTC

size: .
D: .
V: TRBV3-1/TRBV3-2
J: TRBJ2-4
CDR3: CASSEGTETIQYF
DNA: TGTGCCAGCAGCGAAGGCACGGAGACAATTCAGTACTTC

size: .
D: .
V: TRBV27
J: TRBJ1-5
CDR3: CASSFSSETRNQPQHF
DNA: TGTGCCAGCAGTTTCTCATCTGAGACGCGAAATCAGCCCCAGCATTTT

size: .
D: TRBD1
V: TRBV2
J: TRBJ1-3
CDR3: CASAEGQYTRNTIYF
DNA: TGTGCCAGCGCAGAGGGACAGTATACGAGGAACACCATATATTTT